This TCR beta chain appears in the sequencing data of a study of T-cell memory formation after mild COVID-19. Broader study findings: Of the contracting clones, CD4+ ones lay mainly in CM and EM, and CD8+ ones in EMRA.

Worth noting for this clonotype: Its antigen is unidentified.

TCRdb called the 5' RACE reads again in MiXCR, with one record for every CDR3 protein. The table lists 350,000 to 400,000 distinct CDR3 sequences, approximately 14% of them singletons, with around 21% in the top ten. V was pared by 2 bases and J by 5 bases, with 5 bases of the junction left unmatched. The germline V gene encodes CDR1 SGHNT and CDR2 YYREEE (reference sequence). This CDR3 is 15 amino acids long. Sequenced: PBMCs or a T cell subset sorted from them (not recorded which). The chain carries TRBV5-4 and TRBJ2-3; 10 bases are shared with TRBD2. This receptor was taken from a man between 18 and 29 years old who had mild COVID-19 (a few samples of this study predate the infection). Cell type and time point are not known. The CDR3 spells CASSFSGGQGDTQYF. In nucleotides, the CDR3 is TGTGCCAGCAGCTTTAGCGGGGGGCAGGGAGATACGCAGTATTTT. Drawing the rest from reference TRBV5-4 and TRBJ2-3, the complete variable domain is ETGVTQSPTHLIKTRGQQVTLRCSSQSGHNTVSWYQQALGQGPQFIFQYYREEENGRGNFPPRFSGLQFPNYSSELNVNALELDDSALYLCASSFSGGQGDTQYFGPGTRLTVL.